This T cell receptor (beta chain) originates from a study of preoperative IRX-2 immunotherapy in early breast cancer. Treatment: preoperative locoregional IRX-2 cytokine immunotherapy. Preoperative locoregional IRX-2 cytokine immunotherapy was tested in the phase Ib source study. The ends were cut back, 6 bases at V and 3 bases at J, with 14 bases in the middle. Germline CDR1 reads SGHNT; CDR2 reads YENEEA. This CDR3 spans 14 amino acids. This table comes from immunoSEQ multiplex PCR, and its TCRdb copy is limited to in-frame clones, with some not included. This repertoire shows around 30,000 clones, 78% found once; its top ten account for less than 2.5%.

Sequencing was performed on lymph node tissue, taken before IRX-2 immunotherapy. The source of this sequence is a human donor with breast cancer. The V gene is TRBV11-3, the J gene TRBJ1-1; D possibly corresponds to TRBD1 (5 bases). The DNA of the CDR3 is TGTGCCAGCAGTCGTCAGGGTGGTGACACTGAAGCTTTCTTT. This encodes CASSRQGGDTEAFF.